These T cell receptor beta chains were read from a single sample in a study of T cell responses to AZD1222 COVID-19 vaccine. Clones were sequenced by immunoSEQ multiplex PCR, and TCRdb holds only the in-frame ones, with some missing. Among 95,000 to 100,000 clones listed, just over 90% were seen once. The source material was peripheral blood, sampled on day 0 of AZD1222 vaccination. These receptors all stem from an adult in good health. The CDR3 runs from the conserved cysteine through the conserved F or W. The order of the fields is V gene, CDR3 length, clone size, J gene, D gene, CDR3 protein, CDR3 DNA. A D gene is named only where the DNA matches it firmly. Only some rows state a clone size, as once, few, many or a class for expanded clones.

v_call: TRBV19; cdr3_length: 16; clone_size: .; j_call: TRBJ2-1; d_call: TRBD2; cdr3_aa: CASSFPLAGGPSEQFF; cdr3_nt: TGTGCCAGTAGTTTCCCACTAGCGGGAGGGCCTAGTGAGCAGTTCTTC
v_call: TRBV9; cdr3_length: 16; clone_size: .; j_call: TRBJ2-3; d_call: TRBD2; cdr3_aa: CASSVVPGGPTDTQYF; cdr3_nt: TGTGCCAGCAGCGTAGTTCCGGGGGGGCCAACAGATACGCAGTATTTT
v_call: TRBV4-3; cdr3_length: 15; clone_size: .; j_call: TRBJ2-7; d_call: TRBD2; cdr3_aa: CASSHGGLAGGEQYF; cdr3_nt: TGCGCCAGCAGCCATGGAGGACTAGCGGGCGGAGAGCAGTACTTC
v_call: TRBV5-1; cdr3_length: 15; clone_size: .; j_call: TRBJ2-2; d_call: .; cdr3_aa: CASSVNPGGAGELFF; cdr3_nt: TGCGCCAGCAGCGTAAACCCCGGGGGCGCCGGGGAGCTGTTTTTT
v_call: TRBV27; cdr3_length: 17; clone_size: .; j_call: TRBJ2-3; d_call: TRBD2; cdr3_aa: CASRVGFGTSGTDTQYF; cdr3_nt: TGTGCCAGCAGAGTGGGATTCGGGACTAGCGGAACAGATACGCAGTATTTT
v_call: TRBV11-3; cdr3_length: 16; clone_size: .; j_call: TRBJ2-1; d_call: .; cdr3_aa: CASSLQGATSYNEQFF; cdr3_nt: TGTGCCAGCAGCCTTCAAGGAGCAACCTCCTACAATGAGCAGTTCTTC
v_call: TRBV5-6; cdr3_length: 14; clone_size: many; j_call: TRBJ2-7; d_call: TRBD1; cdr3_aa: CASSLGQGAYEQYF; cdr3_nt: TGTGCCAGCAGCCTCGGACAGGGGGCTTACGAGCAGTACTTC
v_call: TRBV30; cdr3_length: 16; clone_size: .; j_call: TRBJ1-2; d_call: .; cdr3_aa: CAWSSRPGHRDFGYTF; cdr3_nt: TGTGCCTGGAGTTCCCGGCCCGGACATAGGGATTTTGGCTACACCTTC
v_call: TRBV27; cdr3_length: 14; clone_size: .; j_call: TRBJ1-2; d_call: .; cdr3_aa: CASSLGPSNYGYTF; cdr3_nt: TGTGCCAGCAGTTTGGGACCGAGTAACTATGGCTACACCTTC
v_call: TRBV2; cdr3_length: 14; clone_size: .; j_call: TRBJ1-3; d_call: .; cdr3_aa: CASRARVAGNTIYF; cdr3_nt: TGTGCCAGCAGGGCGCGGGTAGCTGGAAACACCATATATTTT
v_call: TRBV7-8; cdr3_length: 15; clone_size: .; j_call: TRBJ2-3; d_call: .; cdr3_aa: CASSLYGASTDTQYF; cdr3_nt: TGTGCCAGCAGCTTATATGGGGCTAGCACAGATACGCAGTATTTT
v_call: TRBV7-2; cdr3_length: 17; clone_size: once; j_call: TRBJ1-2; d_call: TRBD1; cdr3_aa: CASSLGGLGQGLYGYTF; cdr3_nt: TGTGCCAGCAGCTTAGGGGGGTTGGGACAGGGTCTCTATGGCTACACCTTC
v_call: TRBV28; cdr3_length: 14; clone_size: .; j_call: TRBJ1-2; d_call: .; cdr3_aa: CATSGRRDGYGYTF; cdr3_nt: TGTGCCACCTCAGGAAGAAGGGATGGCTATGGCTACACCTTC
v_call: TRBV4-1; cdr3_length: 15; clone_size: .; j_call: TRBJ1-1; d_call: TRBD1; cdr3_aa: CASSQTAGGNTEAFF; cdr3_nt: TGCGCCAGCAGCCAAACTGCAGGGGGCAACACTGAAGCTTTCTTT
v_call: TRBV19; cdr3_length: 13; clone_size: few; j_call: TRBJ1-5; d_call: .; cdr3_aa: CASRLGGLQPQHF; cdr3_nt: TGTGCCAGTAGGCTCGGGGGGCTTCAGCCCCAGCATTTT
v_call: TRBV5-1; cdr3_length: 17; clone_size: once; j_call: TRBJ2-7; d_call: TRBD1; cdr3_aa: CASTIGQGGSSSYEQYF; cdr3_nt: TGCGCCAGCACCATTGGACAGGGCGGTAGTTCCTCCTACGAGCAGTACTTC
v_call: TRBV29-1; cdr3_length: 13; clone_size: .; j_call: TRBJ1-1; d_call: .; cdr3_aa: CSVAGTLNTEAFF; cdr3_nt: TGCAGCGTAGCCGGGACACTGAACACTGAAGCTTTCTTT